The 18 T cell receptor delta chains presented below share a single source sample, sequenced in a study of gamma-delta chains in newborns, infants, children. TCRdb reanalysed the reads with CATT. Here the sample spans almost 2,000 delta-chain clones, less than 3.5% being singletons. The sequenced sample consisted of blood. Source of these receptors: a child in good health.

Remarks on this clone: The germline gene is not matched at one end of the junction; a read error may be the cause. The chain employs TRDV1 and TRDJ2; D might be TRDD3 (6 bases). This CDR3 is 23 amino acids long. Germline-derived CDR1 and CDR2 are TSWWSYY and QGS. The DNA for the CDR3 is TGTGCTCTTGGGGAACCTATGTACGACGGACGTCGTGGGGGTCCGCCGGAGACAGTACAACTCTTCTTT. This sequence encodes CALGEPMYDGRRGGPPETVQLFF.

This clone was seen a few times. A far larger clone differs by one base, so this is likely a read error. Other DNA sequences in the sample encode the same CDR3. The chain uses TRDV2 and TRDJ1; 9 bases align to TRDD3. This CDR3 contains 20 residues. Germline V gene sequence: CDR1 GEAIGNYY, CDR2 EKD. The CDR3 region is CACDPVLQLGDNSYTDKLIF. In DNA form, the CDR3 reads TGCGCCTGTGACCCCGTCCTACAACTGGGGGACAACTCGTACACCGATAAACTCATCTTT.

This clone appeared a few times. The genes are TRDV1 and TRDJ1, with D maybe TRDD3 (6 bases). Germline CDR1 TSWWSYY, CDR2 QGS. The CDR3 length is 19 residues. The ends were cut back, 3 bases at V and 0 bases at J, with 23 bases in the middle. CDR3 loop: CALGERGFPPDKYTDKLIF. CDR3 DNA sequence: TGTGCTCTTGGGGAGCGGGGATTCCCTCCTGACAAGTACACCGATAAACTCATCTTT.

As regards this clone: One base away lies a much larger clone, so this may be a sequencing read error. The chain links TRDV1 to TRDJ1; TRDD3 matches 12 bases. CDR1 is TSWWSYY and CDR2 is QGS in the germline V gene. CDR3 size: 20 residues. CDR3 coding DNA: TGTGCTCTTGGAGACCTACAGCTCTCCTACTGGGGGATACTGACCGATAAACCCATCTTT. As protein: CALGDLQLSYWGILTDKPIF.

This clone turned up a few times. Being one base from a much bigger clone, this may be a read error. The chain carries TRDV2 and TRDJ1; 11 bases fit TRDD3. This CDR3 contains 20 residues. J was trimmed by 0 bases and V by 5 bases; bases with no gene match: 19. Germline lookup yields CDR1 GEAIGNYY and CDR2 EKD. In DNA form, the CDR3 reads TGTGCCTGTGGCCGCGTACTGGGGGATAAACACCAAAAGTACACCGATAAACTCATCTTT. The encoded protein is CACGRVLGDKHQKYTDKLIF.

The chain links TRDV2 to TRDJ1; 11 bases match TRDD3. J lost 0 bases, V lost 3 bases, and 17 bases had no gene match. CDR1 is GEAIGNYY, CDR2 EKD, per germline. There are 20 residues in the CDR3. CDR3 bases: TGTGCCTGTGACCAGCCTTCCTCCTGGGGGATACCAACTTACACCGATAAACTCATCTTT. This sequence encodes CACDQPSSWGIPTYTDKLIF.

The sample holds a few counts of this clone. A far larger clone is off by one base, so a read error is likely. The same CDR3 also results from other DNA sequences found in this sample. J is TRDJ1 and V is TRDV2; D possibly corresponds to TRDD3 (6 bases). The CDR3 is 17 residues long. Trimming left V 3 bases short and J 4 bases short, with 23 bases between. Germline V gives CDR1 GEAIGNYY, CDR2 EKD. In nucleotides, the CDR3 is TGTGCCTGTGACTCACTGGGAGACGGAGTAAGAGGCGATAAACTCATCTTT. Translation: CACDSLGDGVRGDKLIF.

This clone ranks as medium-sized (0.01 to 0.1%). The V call is TRAV29/DV5, the J call TRDJ1; 8 bases line up with TRDD3. In germline, CDR1 is NSMFDY, CDR2 ISSIKDK. J lost 4 bases, V lost 1 base, and 18 bases had no gene match. This CDR3 region has 18 residues. CDR3 sequence reads: CAASLKTKGDIANDKLIF. The CDR3, as DNA: TGTGCAGCAAGCCTTAAGACAAAGGGGGATATCGCCAACGATAAACTCATCTTT. The whole variable domain, filled in from reference TRAV29/DV5 and TRDJ1, reads DQQVKQNSPSLSVQEGRISILNCDYTNSMFDYFLWYKKYPAEGPTFLISISSIKDKNEDGRFTVFLNKSAKHLSLHIVPSQPGDSAVYFCAASLKTKGDIANDKLIFGKGTRVTVEP.

As concerns this clone: The likely explanation is a read error, given a far larger clone one base away. It is unclear where the CDR3 begins or ends on the DNA, so no DNA is shown, and the CDR3 is as TCRdb lists it. The chain employs TRAV29/DV5 and TRDJ1; the DNA was not compared with TRDD3, the D call given in the table. The CDR3 spans 18 amino acids, including both terminal residues. CDR1 and CDR2 (germline): NSMFDY, ISSIKDK. The chain's CDR3 is CSVLLCSLRPGWTDKLIF.

This clone is categorized as large. The sample has other DNA sequences that encode this CDR3 too. The chain couples TRDV2 to TRDJ1; TRDD2 might be the D (9 bases). The V gene's germline CDR1 is GEAIGNYY and CDR2 EKD. This CDR3 has 22 amino acids. Trimming pared 4 bases from V and 1 base from J, leaving 36 bases between. Here the CDR3 DNA reads TGTGCCTGTGATCGCCTTCCTACGGTGGTGGGGGATGTAGCCCGTCGCACCGATAAACTCATCTTT. Protein sequence: CACDRLPTVVGDVARRTDKLIF.

In its sample, this clone is medium-sized. The chain is built from TRDV2 and TRDJ1; TRDD3 aligns across 7 bases. Per germline, CDR1 GEAIGNYY and CDR2 EKD. Trimming at V came to 3 bases and at J to 0 bases, leaving 15 bases not matched to a gene. The CDR3 length is 18 residues. CDR3 loop: CACDPLAAWDTNTDKLIF. The DNA for the CDR3 is TGTGCCTGTGACCCCTTGGCCGCATGGGATACAAACACCGATAAACTCATCTTT.

In its sample, this clone was seen a few times. With a much larger clone just one base away, this may be a read error. The J gene is TRDJ3, the V gene TRDV2, with D perhaps matching TRDD3 (6 bases). CDR1 is GEAIGNYY, CDR2 EKD, per germline. This CDR3 spans 19 amino acids. For the CDR3, the DNA is TGTGCCTGTGACACCGTCGGAGGAGCGGGCTCCTGGGGCACCCGACAGATGTTTTTC. Translation: CACDTVGGAGSWGTRQMFF.

As regards this clone: This may be a read error: a much more frequent sequence differs by one nucleotide. The same CDR3 can be traced to other DNA sequences in this sample. The gene calls are TRDV1 and TRDJ1, with D possibly TRDD3 on 6 matching bases. V was trimmed by 3 bases and J by 0 bases, leaving 20 bases between them. This CDR3 spans 18 amino acids. CDR1 is TSWWSYY and CDR2 is QGS in the germline V gene. In DNA form, the CDR3 reads TGTGCTCTTGGGGACCCAGGGGGGCGGGGGACCTACACCGATAAACTCATCTTT. This encodes CALGDPGGRGTYTDKLIF.

This clone showed up just a few times. Given a much more abundant clone one base away, this may be a read error. Different DNA sequences within this sample yield the same CDR3. The V gene is TRDV2, the J gene TRDJ1, with 11 nucleotides matching TRDD3. V lost 3 bases to trimming and J lost 0 bases; unmatched junction nucleotides: 14. The CDR3 contains 19 residues. The germline V gene encodes CDR1 GEAIGNYY and CDR2 EKD. The CDR3 DNA reads as TGTGCCTGTGACTCTCTTACTGGGGGATATCTTGGGGACACCGATAAACTCATCTTT. Translated, it gives CACDSLTGGYLGDTDKLIF.

Of note for this clone: A far larger clone is a single base away, which makes a read error likely. This rearrangement joins TRDV2 to TRDJ1; 7 positions match TRDD3. Trimming cost V 5 bases and J 1 base; bases outside gene matches: 9. Per the germline V gene, CDR1 is GEAIGNYY and CDR2 is EKD. This CDR3 region has 15 residues. The CDR3 protein is CACGSLLGTTDKLIF. CDR3 sequence (DNA): TGTGCCTGTGGGAGCTTACTGGGGACCACCGATAAACTCATCTTT.

In its sample, this clone was seen a few times. A much larger clone is a single base away; this may be a read error. This chain uses TRDV2 with TRDJ1, with D possibly TRDD3 on 6 matching bases. Germline V gives CDR1 GEAIGNYY, CDR2 EKD. The length of the CDR3 is 19 residues. The CDR3 reads CAWDTVGGYGKSDTDKLIF. In nucleotides, the CDR3 is TGTGCCTGGGACACCGTTGGGGGTTATGGTAAAAGTGACACCGATAAACTCATCTTT.

This clone is termed large (0.1 to 1%). The chain joins TRDV2 to TRDJ1; 7 nucleotides align to TRDD3. Germline V gives CDR1 GEAIGNYY, CDR2 EKD. CDR3 length equals 18 residues. V was clipped by 0 bases and J by 2 bases; unmatched bases: 14. The CDR3 sequence: CACDTVPTAGGVTDKLIF. CDR3 nucleotide sequence: TGTGCCTGTGACACCGTACCGACCGCTGGGGGGGTTACCGATAAACTCATCTTT.

A note on this clone: One base separates it from a far larger clone, so it is likely a read error. Different DNA sequences within this sample yield the same CDR3. V is TRDV2 and J is TRDJ1; 7 positions agree with TRDD3. The CDR3 spans 17 residues. The germline CDR1 and CDR2 sequences are GEAIGNYY and EKD. The DNA for the CDR3 is TGTGCTTGTGACACCGTTCCCACTCTGGGGGCTAACGATAAACTCATCTTT. Amino acid sequence: CACDTVPTLGANDKLIF.